This T cell receptor (beta chain) was captured in a study of cytomegalovirus exposure and HLA in healthy donors (TCRdb year 2017). In the study overall: An earlier analysis of 550 to 700 of the donors reported about 250 Gb of sequence data and around 120 million unique TCR beta sequences from about 200 million T cells. Around 320 gigabases of sequencing data and 78 million or so unique TCR sequences were included in an early release covering under 650 HLA-typed donors. The genetic ancestry cluster associated with self-reported Caucasian donors included 81% of the approximately 430 genotyped donors. The study was designed to test whether signatures of past pathogen exposure could be identified by cataloging public T cell receptors. The study profiled the T cell repertoires of about 640 subjects by immunosequencing and related them to cytomegalovirus serostatus. In addition to the first cohort of approximately 670 subjects, a separate validation cohort of about 120 different subjects was used. To predict cytomegalovirus infection status, the study combined high-throughput TCR immunosequencing, statistical association of individual TCRs with disease status, and machine learning. To study patterns of TCR occurrence, a later analysis re-analyzed previously published TCR beta repertoires from several hundred donors and added high-resolution HLA genotyping. The later analysis used no new phenotypic data to find candidate immune exposures, relying instead on TCR beta sequences and their occurrence across donors. An earlier analysis of around 580 of the donors used high-throughput TCR beta sequencing to judge whether each TCR beta V gene segment behaved as functional or pseudogenic. Donor age, sex, ethnicity and CMV serostatus were collected together with the repertoire data. In a later genetic analysis, genome-wide SNP genotypes for 398 of the 666 donors were used, and that subset was treated as a discovery cohort. All discovery cohort repertoires had been generated on a single sequencing platform. Both class I and class II loci were covered by HLA typing, at four-digit resolution. Typing coverage differed by locus: A, B, C, DRB1 and DQB1 were typed in about 620-640 donors, DQA1 in about 560, DPA1 in 606, and DPB1 in 450 to 490. About five DR-DQ haplotypes were treated as single units for association and clustering because of strong linkage in the cohort. Across around 400 genotyped donors of the cohort, an average of about 200,000 unique TCR beta nucleotide sequences per donor were sequenced, and around 19% of those sequences were non-productive. Findings and caveats that apply to the study as a whole: The study listed 164 TCR beta chains as associated with cytomegalovirus. According to a later analysis, TCR association rates differed among HLA loci, with DRB1 alleles showing the most associated TCRs and HLA-C alleles showing the fewest. HLA typing was unavailable for some donors at each locus, so association tests used only the typed subset. The classifier was reported to diagnose cytomegalovirus status with high specificity and sensitivity in both the original cohort and the validation cohort. A group of highly shared sequence variants was considered likely to be a technical artifact of the sequencing pipeline. It was suggested by the authors that the approach could potentially be generalized to other disease states and immunological phenotypes. Specific HLA alleles were associated with over 15,000 TCR beta sequences at a false discovery rate of 0.05 in a later analysis. For the cohort, immune exposure information was limited to CMV serostatus. A later genetic analysis associated a missense DCLRE1C variant with V-gene and J-gene trimming of TCR beta chains, and an independent cohort replicated the association. A later analysis found that HLA-associated TCR beta chains were more clonally expanded and had lower generation probabilities than equally common non-associated chains. Most TCR sequences were observed very rarely across donors, whereas some public TCRs were present in many individuals. In a later analysis, most CMV-associated TCR beta chains were found to appear HLA-restricted, with HLA associations seemingly driven largely by CMV exposure. Broadly in line with IMGT annotations, most TCR beta V segments showed up in productive rearrangements about 90% or about 30% of the time in an earlier analysis of approximately 640 of the donors. Presence/absence analyses assumed roughly uniform sequencing depth across donors, an assumption that may not hold. Because counts were too low, roughly 16 rarely observed V segments, including chromosome 9 orphons, were left out of the earlier analysis of approximately 500 of the donors. According to a later analysis, parvovirus B19, influenza, CMV and Epstein-Barr virus appeared linked to several top co-occurrence clusters. Compared with the approximately 720-donor mean, donors in an Asian-associated ancestry cluster had fewer N-insertions in productive TCRs, according to a later genetic analysis. The cohort was sequenced for TCR beta chains only, and without alpha or paired-chain data the features that could be detected were limited. Assigning TCR associations to individual alleles was difficult when HLA alleles, especially DR and DQ, strongly co-occurred. A further reported finding was that TCR beta sequences accurately predicted the HLA-A and HLA-B alleles for most subjects in the first cohort. Linkage disequilibrium might explain the correlated functional status among segregating V segments, but an unknown experimental factor could not be excluded. The 87-base-pair reads could not distinguish some IMGT-functional V segments, including TRBV6-2 and TRBV6-3, so those segments were excluded. A few of the identified cytomegalovirus-associated TCR beta chains were confirmed in vitro to be specific for cytomegalovirus antigens.

The library was produced with the immunoSEQ multiplex PCR assay. For the multiplex PCR, a mixture combining 60 forward primers for TCR Vbeta segments and 13 reverse primers for TCR Jbeta segments was used. Amplification of the CDR3 region of rearranged TCR beta genes was performed with a multiplex PCR assay on genomic DNA. The Illumina HiSeq System was used to sequence the amplified TCR beta libraries as 87-base-pair reads. On the authors' methods: Across the 500 to 750 repertoires, a later analysis counted 78 million or so unique TCR beta chains, roughly 11 million of which were shared by at least two donors. Raw reads were error-corrected and collapsed into unique sequences with a nearest-neighbor algorithm that merged closely related sequences to remove PCR and sequencing errors. V, D and J gene segments were assigned by aligning CDR3 sequences to IMGT reference sequences. For a sequence to be retained, a match of at least six nucleotides to both a V gene segment and a J gene segment was required. A rearrangement was called productive if the CDR3 had no stop codons and remained in frame with V and J, and every other rearrangement was called non-productive. CDR3 was defined by IMGT convention, running from the second conserved V-encoded cysteine to the conserved J-encoded phenylalanine. The earlier analysis of some 580 of the donors excluded any sequence lacking an unambiguous match to a single V gene segment. An earlier analysis of 587 of the donors called V segments functional above 56.7% productive rearrangements and segregating when the between-donor standard deviation exceeded 5%. To diagnose cytomegalovirus status from the catalog of TCR beta chain sequences, a statistical classification framework was built. V and J gene assignment, in a later analysis, came from comparing TCR nucleotide sequences with IMGT/GENE-DB human TR gene sequences. Using the TCRdist pipeline, a later analysis assigned CDR3 sequences along with most-parsimonious VDJ recombination scenarios. In a later analysis, each TCR beta chain was defined by its CDR3 amino acid sequence together with its V-gene family, and reads lacking a unique V-gene family were excluded. A later analysis removed roughly 590 highly shared, low-generation-probability nucleotide sequences to deal with suspected cross-contamination and a sequencing artifact. In a later analysis, a clonal expansion index was calculated for each public chain from normalized within-repertoire ranks of inferred template counts. A later analysis computed generation probabilities with a VDJ recombination model fitted to out-of-frame rearrangements, and checked the results against IGoR. In a later analysis, TCR-TCR, TCR-HLA and TCR-CMV co-occurrence was scored with hypergeometric tests, and a repertoire-size bias correction was applied to TCR pairs. A later analysis estimated false discovery rates by permuting HLA or CMV assignments 20 times. In a later analysis, co-occurring TCRs were grouped with DBSCAN, and TCRdist sequence similarity was added when clustering was performed within HLA-allele-positive subsets. Co-occurrence clustering excluded repertoires with fewer than 30,000 or more than 120,000 public chains, plus five with anomalous nucleotide sharing. TCRdb mirrors the immuneACCESS table, restricted to in-frame sequences. Some clones are absent from its copies; in checked studies, under half trace to an unresolved V gene, and the reason for the others is unknown. That table is the source of V, J and clone size, and D and trimming were worked out from the DNA. The sample table records over 70,000 clones; 80% of these occur just once. The top ten constitute about 32% of the sample.

The cohort was made up of roughly 670 healthy bone marrow donors. At the time of sampling, every cohort member was nominally healthy, though immune exposures that went unrecorded were likely present. The donor was CMV seropositive and was included in the group of approximately 300 seropositive cohort members. Every donor gave a peripheral blood sample, and the peripheral blood mononuclear cells from that sample were used for TCR beta sequencing. The Qiagen DNeasy Blood Extraction Kit was used to extract genomic DNA from the blood cell samples. A remark on this clone: Its antigen remains unidentified. Base qualities are not recorded, but no much larger clone differs from it by a single base. Other DNA sequences in the sample encode the same CDR3.

The germline V gene provides CDR1 SGHTA and CDR2 FQGNSA. From its cysteine to its phenylalanine, the CDR3 spans 15 amino acids. Of the read, only the CDR3 DNA is kept; its 45 bases are in frame from base 1. Trimming takes 6 bases off V and 2 bases off J; junction bases not matched to a gene: 8. The sequence links TRBV7-2 to TRBJ2-7; the central 9 bases match TRBD1. This receptor was identified in a man aged 50-60 years in good health and CMV-seropositive. The sequenced sample consisted of PBMCs. The CDR3 region reads CASSRGDRDTYEQYF. The DNA is as follows: TGTGCCAGCAGTCGTGGGGACAGGGACACCTACGAGCAGTACTTC.